This T cell receptor beta chain originates from a study of cytomegalovirus exposure and HLA in healthy donors. The CDR3 length is 15 residues. Germline CDR1 SEHNR, CDR2 FQNEAQ (reference sequence). V lost 2 bases to trimming and J lost 9 bases; unmatched junction nucleotides: 6. The PCR contained 60 Vbeta and 13 Jbeta primers. This table comes from immunoSEQ multiplex PCR, and its TCRdb copy is limited to in-frame clones, with some not included. The sample lists some 150,000 clones, 72% seen once, with about 2.5% in the top ten. This clone was picked up a small number of times. The specimen was PBMCs. The origin of this receptor is a human donor in good health. The V and J genes are TRBV7-9 and TRBJ1-6, with 8 bases that match TRBD1. The CDR3 spells CASSLQGQGGSPLHF. CDR3 sequence (DNA): TGTGCCAGCAGCTTACAAGGACAGGGCGGTTCACCCCTCCACTTT.